The clone carrying this T cell receptor (beta chain) was counted many times. Germline V lookup: CDR1 DFQATT, CDR2 SNEGSKA (reference sequence). CDR3 length equals 13 residues. V dropped 6 bases and J dropped 5; count of bases not matched to a gene: 7. The data originate from a study of CD8 T cells in ankylosing spondylitis. Quantitative 5'-RACE with molecular barcodes generated TCR beta libraries. TCRdb processed the 5' RACE reads anew with MiXCR; each CDR3 protein has one entry. The sample contains 300,000 to 400,000 distinct CDR3 sequences, around 10% of which appear only once. The TCR sequence derives from a female donor with ankylosing spondylitis or in good health (not recorded which). V gene TRBV20-1 combines with J gene TRBJ2-7; TRBD2 agrees at 10 bases. The sample taken for sequencing was blood, either unsorted or a sorted T cell fraction (not recorded which). This CDR3 reads CSAGGLAGDEQYF. The CDR3 region has the DNA TGCAGTGCAGGAGGTCTAGCGGGGGACGAGCAGTACTTC.